These 26 T cell receptor beta chains were sequenced from one sample in a study of human T cells and chemical hapten exposure. MiXCR was run by TCRdb on the RACE reads, yielding one entry per CDR3 protein. The sample consists of 95,000 to 150,000 distinct CDR3 sequences, approximately 10% of them appearing once. Documented time point: patch test 3, about 24 weeks after DPC sensitization. Stated treatment: therapeutic diphenylcyclopropenone sensitization with weekly scalp DPC. Source: whole blood, taken in connection with sensitization to the hapten diphenylcyclopropenone (DPC). These receptors originate from a woman in her forties or fifties with alopecia areata. Some clones in this sample may be carry-over from other donors' samples.

This clonotype was counted many times. This chain connects TRBV5-1 to TRBJ2-5; D may be TRBD1 or TRBD2 (6 bases each). Trimming removed 4 bases at V and 5 bases at J, with 15 bases between. This CDR3 region has 14 residues. CDR1 is SGHRS and CDR2 is YFSETQ in the germline V gene. The CDR3 is CASSDGGREETQYF. The CDR3 bases are TGCGCCAGCAGCGACGGGGGCCGGGAGGAGACCCAGTACTTC.

The sample holds a few counts of this clonotype. V and J are TRBV6-2 or TRBV6-3 and TRBJ1-6, with TRBD1 as a possible D gene (6 bases). The CDR3 extends over 16 amino acids. V was pared by 5 bases and J by 8 bases, with 19 bases between. The germline V gene has CDR1 MNHEY and CDR2 SVGEGT. The CDR3 DNA sequence: TGTGCCAGCAGTCCCCCCTTTACAGGGCCGGATTCACCCCTCCACTTT. Its translation is CASSPPFTGPDSPLHF.

This clonotype has a handful of counts. CDR3 DNA: TGTGCTCGGCAGGGTAAAGGCACCGGGGAGCTGTTTTTT. As protein: CARQGKGTGELFF. The chain couples TRBV30 to TRBJ2-2; possibly TRBD1 for D (5 bases). The CDR3 extends over 13 amino acids. Germline CDR1 is GTSNPN and CDR2 is SVGIG (reference sequence).

This clonotype was detected only once. This chain connects TRBV12-3 or TRBV12-4 to TRBJ2-7; weak D call: TRBD1 (6 bases). This CDR3 has 14 amino acids. Deletions cut 3 bases from V and 3 bases from J, with 12 bases between. CDR3 coding DNA: TGTGCCAGCAGTTTTGGGACACCGAACTACGAGCAGTACTTC. Translation: CASSFGTPNYEQYF.

Only a few counts were recorded for this clonotype. The chain recombines TRBV2 with TRBJ2-7; D not resolved. Germline V gene data show CDR1 as SNHLY and CDR2 as FYNNEI. V lost 7 bases and J 3 bases, leaving 13 bases between the germline ends. The CDR3 has 13 amino acids. CDR3 protein: CASKNAADYEQYF. In nucleotides, the CDR3 is TGTGCCAGCAAAAATGCAGCAGACTACGAGCAGTACTTC.

This clonotype appeared many times. The J gene is TRBJ1-2, the V gene TRBV29-1; the D gene is possibly TRBD1 (5 bases). The length of the CDR3 is 13 residues. V was pared by 1 base and J by 6 bases, with 12 bases between. Germline assignment: CDR1 SQVTM and CDR2 ANQGSEA. The CDR3 coding sequence is TGCAGCGTTGAAGGTGGGGGGACGGATGGCTACACCTTC. Translation: CSVEGGGTDGYTF.

This clonotype was seen only a few times. CDR3 region: CSVMGGENIQYF. In DNA form, the CDR3 reads TGCAGCGTTATGGGAGGAGAGAACATTCAGTACTTC. This chain uses TRBV29-1 with TRBJ2-4; maybe TRBD2 (6 bases). CDR3 length: 12 amino acids. The V end lost 5 bases, the J end lost 7 bases, and 12 bases lay between the germline ends. Germline values: CDR1 SQVTM, CDR2 ANQGSEA.

In its sample, this clonotype was seen a few times. The gene calls are TRBV28 and TRBJ1-2; possible D gene TRBD1, 5 bases. The germline V gene has CDR1 MDHEN and CDR2 SYDVKM. V dropped 3 bases and J dropped 2 bases, with 10 bases sitting between them. The CDR3 runs to 14 residues. This CDR3 is CASSFQGLNYGYTF. CDR3 bases: TGTGCCAGCAGTTTCCAGGGATTAAACTATGGCTACACCTTC.

The V and J genes are TRBV4-3 and TRBJ2-5, with TRBD1 as a possible D gene (6 bases). The CDR3 spans 15 residues. Germline V gene lookup returns CDR1 LGHNA and CDR2 YSLEER. Trimming took off 0 bases at V and 5 bases at J, with 13 bases between the two ends. CDR3 nucleotides: TGCGCCAGCAGCCAAGACGGCCTGGACAGTGAGACCCAGTACTTC. Translation gives CASSQDGLDSETQYF.

This clonotype was detected a few times. The V and J genes are TRBV20-1 and TRBJ1-5, with D tentatively TRBD1 (5 bases). The CDR3 extends over 13 amino acids. Trimming took 5 bases from V and 6 from J, leaving 14 bases between them. CDR1 DFQATT and CDR2 SNEGSKA come from the germline V gene (reference sequence). CDR3 DNA: TGCAGTGCTCTCTTAGGTCAGGGTCAGCCCCAGCATTTT. It is translated as CSALLGQGQPQHF.

This clonotype was seen many times. V is TRBV10-3 and J is TRBJ2-1; D is undetermined. The CDR3 is 11 amino acids. Looked up from germline, CDR1 is ENHRY and CDR2 is SYGVKD. V was shortened by 2 bases and J by 5 bases, with 1 base between the two germline ends. Here the CDR3 DNA reads TGTGCCATCAGTGAGAACAATGAGCAGTTCTTC. Its protein is CAISENNEQFF.

This chain links TRBV5-1 with TRBJ2-2, with D tentatively TRBD2 (5 bases). Germline V gene lookup returns CDR1 SGHRS and CDR2 YFSETQ. This CDR3 comprises 15 residues. V was pared by 5 bases and J by 5 bases, with 16 bases between. The CDR3 protein is CASRSQNPGTGELFF. CDR3 DNA: TGCGCCAGCAGATCCCAGAATCCGGGGACCGGGGAGCTGTTTTTT. The whole variable domain, filled in from reference TRBV5-1 and TRBJ2-2, reads KAGVTQTPRYLIKTRGQQVTLSCSPISGHRSVSWYQQTPGQGLQFLFEYFSETQRNKGNFPGRFSGRQFSNSRSEMNVSTLELGDSALYLCASRSQNPGTGELFFGEGSRLTVL.

The table lists this clonotype with a few counts. The chain is built from TRBV6-2 or TRBV6-3 and TRBJ1-2; D ambiguous. The V gene's germline CDR1 is MNHEY and CDR2 SVGEGT. Deletions cut 2 bases from V and 4 bases from J, with 8 bases between. The CDR3 sequence is 13 residues long. CDR3 loop: CASSYTAGYGYTF. CDR3 in DNA: TGTGCCAGCAGTTACACGGCAGGCTATGGCTACACCTTC.

This clonotype was recorded a few times. CDR3 sequence reads: CASSLYIGGDNRRGEQFF. CDR3 nucleotides: TGTGCCAGCAGTTTATATATCGGCGGGGATAATCGGCGCGGTGAGCAGTTCTTC. The chain employs TRBV12-3 or TRBV12-4 and TRBJ2-1, with a possible D match to TRBD2 (6 bases). This CDR3 region has 18 residues. V was shortened by 2 bases and J by 9 bases, with 26 bases between the two germline ends.

This clonotype was seen more than once but under ten times. This sequence joins TRBV3-1 and TRBJ1-2; a weak D match, TRBD1 (6 bases). Per the germline V gene, CDR1 is LGHDT and CDR2 is YNNKEL (reference sequence). The CDR3 runs 14 residues. V was trimmed by 0 bases and J by 6 bases, leaving 11 bases between them. The CDR3 here is CASSQDNRENGYTF. The CDR3 DNA is TGTGCCAGCAGCCAAGACAACAGGGAAAATGGCTACACCTTC. Drawing the rest from reference TRBV3-1 and TRBJ1-2, the complete variable domain is DTAVSQTPKYLVTQMGNDKSIKCEQNLGHDTMYWYKQDSKKFLKIMFSYNNKELIINETVPNRFSPKSPDKAHLNLHINSLELGDSAVYFCASSQDNRENGYTFGSGTRLTVV.

The chain employs TRBV29-1 and TRBJ2-3; 12 bases match TRBD2. This CDR3 contains 14 residues. Trimming removed 4 bases from V and 4 bases from J; junction bases left unmatched: 3. Germline V lookup: CDR1 SQVTM, CDR2 ANQGSEA. The CDR3, as DNA: TGCAGCGTTGTGACTAGCGGGAGTGCAGATACGCAGTATTTT. Protein product: CSVVTSGSADTQYF.

Remarks on this clonotype: One end of the junction does not line up with germline, which may come from a read error. The J gene is TRBJ1-2, the V gene TRBV6-5; 8 positions match TRBD1. CDR3 length: 14 residues. The germline CDR1 and CDR2 sequences are MNHEY and SVGAGI. The CDR3 DNA follows: TGTGCCAGCAGTCCCGACCGGACAGGGCCGAGGCTTAACTTC. Translated: CASSPDRTGPRLNF.

This clonotype was recorded at least ten times. J is TRBJ2-3 and V is TRBV6-2 or TRBV6-3; 7 bases are a match to TRBD2. Germline-derived CDR1 and CDR2 are MNHEY and SVGEGT. The CDR3 sequence is 15 residues long. With V trimmed by 7 bases and J by 1 base, 8 bases remained unmatched. CDR3 DNA: TGTGCCAGCACCAAGGGGCTAGCGGGCACAGATACGCAGTATTTT. Its protein is CASTKGLAGTDTQYF.

This clonotype was seen at least ten times. The gene calls are TRBV12-3 or TRBV12-4 and TRBJ2-7; D is unclear. The length of the CDR3 is 13 residues. Between the trimmed V and J ends, which lost 1 base and 7 bases, there was a span of 11 bases. CDR3 amino acids: CASSLGPTREQYF. DNA of the CDR3: TGTGCCAGCAGTTTAGGGCCCACCCGGGAGCAGTACTTC.

This clonotype occurred a few times. The V call is TRBV12-3 or TRBV12-4, the J call TRBJ2-7, with D possibly TRBD2 on 5 matching bases. The CDR3 runs to 14 residues. V was shortened by 6 bases and J by 5 bases, with 17 bases between the two germline ends. CDR3 coding DNA: TGTGCCAGCAGCCCCCCGGGGTACGTCCACGAGCAGTACTTC. Translating it yields CASSPPGYVHEQYF.

This clonotype was seen a few times. CDR3 DNA: TGTGCCGGTAGTTTAGCGGGCGGTGGAGATACGCAGTATTTT. Translated, it gives CAGSLAGGGDTQYF. V and J are TRBV6-6 and TRBJ2-3; 7 positions agree with TRBD2. V shed 11 bases, J shed 5 bases, and the junction held 13 bases outside the gene matches. CDR3 length: 14 residues. Per germline, CDR1 MNHNY and CDR2 SVGAGI (reference sequence).

This clonotype appeared a few times. The rearrangement uses TRBV29-1 and TRBJ2-7; TRBD2 aligns across 10 bases. The CDR3 runs to 13 residues. Germline V CDR1 and CDR2: SQVTM, ANQGSEA. With V trimmed by 4 bases and J by 6 bases, 6 bases remained unmatched. CDR3 amino acids: CSVVRTSGGEQYF. The CDR3 DNA is TGCAGCGTTGTAAGGACTAGCGGTGGCGAGCAGTACTTC.

This clonotype came up many times. This rearrangement joins TRBV6-6 to TRBJ2-3, with D perhaps TRBD2 (6 bases). The V end was cut by 11 bases, the J end by 6 bases, with 12 bases between. Germline CDR1 reads MNHNY; CDR2 reads SVGAGI (reference sequence). This CDR3 has 11 residues. Here the CDR3 reads CAAEGGDTQYF. The CDR3 coding sequence is TGTGCCGCTGAGGGAGGCGATACGCAGTATTTT.

This clonotype has only a few counts. The J gene is TRBJ1-6, the V gene TRBV11-2, with TRBD1 as a possible D gene (5 bases). The germline V and J ends were trimmed by 2 bases and 9 bases, with 11 bases remaining between them. CDR3 length: 14 residues. Germline V gene lookup returns CDR1 SGHAT and CDR2 FQNNGV. The CDR3 here is CASSLRGQGSPLHF. CDR3 nucleotide sequence: TGTGCCAGCAGCTTAAGGGGCCAAGGTTCACCCCTCCACTTT.

This chain connects TRBV7-9 to TRBJ1-6; no firm D call. The CDR3 is 11 amino acids. CDR1 is SEHNR and CDR2 is FQNEAQ in the germline V gene (reference sequence). Trimming cost V 2 bases and J 14 bases, with 7 bases left between them. CDR3 protein: CASSLNEALHF. The CDR3, as DNA: TGTGCCAGCAGCTTAAATGAAGCCCTCCACTTT.

This clonotype has a handful of counts. The chain is built from TRBV6-6 and TRBJ1-2; the D gene is possibly TRBD1 (5 bases). The germline V and J ends were trimmed by 4 bases and 7 bases, with 16 bases remaining between them. The CDR3 covers 14 residues. Per germline, CDR1 MNHNY and CDR2 SVGAGI (reference sequence). DNA for the CDR3: TGTGCCAGCAGTTGGGGGGACGGGGCCTCTGGCTACACCTTC. It encodes CASSWGDGASGYTF.